This TCR beta chain appears in the sequencing data of a study of radiotherapy plus CTLA-4 blockade in lung cancer. For the study at large: Disease control reached approximately 29%, with objective responses in over 15%. Study results and limitations: Expansion of tumor-derived TCR clones was observed in blood after radiotherapy plus ipilimumab.

V gave up 6 bases and J gave up 1 base; unmatched junction bases: 5. Germline CDR1 is ENHRY and CDR2 is SYGVKD. The CDR3 loop spans 14 amino acids. With regard to this clone: The antigen is undetermined.

Assay: immunoSEQ multiplex PCR; the TCRdb copy retains only in-frame clones and omits some. The table lists about 90,000 clones, roughly 78% of them singletons. Lung cancer patients with chemo-refractory metastatic non-small-cell disease were given focal radiation plus CTLA-4 blockade with ipilimumab. The chain recombines TRBV10-3 with TRBJ1-2, with 7 bases aligning to TRBD1. The source of this sequence is a human donor with non-small cell lung cancer that progressed on radiotherapy plus ipilimumab. The sequences come from peripheral blood, collected from a patient treated with radiotherapy plus ipilimumab. CDR3: CAISEGQLNYGYTF. DNA of the CDR3: TGTGCCATCAGCGAGGGACAGCTTAACTATGGCTACACCTTC.